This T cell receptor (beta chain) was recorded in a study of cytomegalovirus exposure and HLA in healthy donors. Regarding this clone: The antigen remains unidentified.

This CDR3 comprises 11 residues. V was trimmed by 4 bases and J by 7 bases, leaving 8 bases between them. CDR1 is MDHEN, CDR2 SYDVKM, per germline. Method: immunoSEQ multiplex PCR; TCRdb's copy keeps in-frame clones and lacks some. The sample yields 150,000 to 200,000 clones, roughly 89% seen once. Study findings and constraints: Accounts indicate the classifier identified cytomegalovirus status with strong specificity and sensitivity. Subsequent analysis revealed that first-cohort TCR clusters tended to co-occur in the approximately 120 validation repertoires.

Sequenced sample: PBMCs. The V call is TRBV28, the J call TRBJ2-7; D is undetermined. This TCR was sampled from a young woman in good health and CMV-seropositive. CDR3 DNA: TGTGCCAGCAGTTCTCCCGGGGAGCAGTACTTC. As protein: CASSSPGEQYF.